This record covers a single T cell receptor beta chain. Its antigen is currently not known. Per-base qualities were not stored, and no clone one base away is much larger. Flow cytometry had shown CD8+CD57+ cell expansion in the patients selected for sequencing. Every patient had severe acquired aplastic anemia, diagnosed using the International Study of Aplastic Anemia and Agranulocytosis and Camitta criteria. No patient had received any therapy when blood was sampled. The study deep-sequenced TCR repertoires of sorted CD4+ and CD8+ blood T cells from severe aplastic anemia patients and healthy subjects. In the USA, patient enrollment took place under clinicaltrials.gov protocols 00001620, 01623167, 00001397, 00071045, 00081523 and 00961064. Ficoll-Paque density gradient centrifugation was used to isolate peripheral blood mononuclear cells. Before DNA extraction, CD4+ and CD8+ T cells were sorted with FACS or magnetic beads.

The data stem from a study of CD8+CD57+ T cells in acquired aplastic anemia (dated by TCRdb to 2016 to 2018). Broadly, across the study: Extracted DNA from sorted CD4+ and CD8+ cells averaged 3.2 ug, ranging from roughly 0.17 to 27.4 ug. A CD8+CD57+ expansion meant a frequency higher than the mean frequency seen in healthy subjects. On the study overall, not on this receptor specifically: CD8+ Simpson's diversity did not differ significantly between patients and healthy controls (P=0.060). Some 30 CD8+ CDR3 sequences were found to be shared between patients and controls, but these sequences appeared to be highly expressed in patients and within the immunodominant clones of the patients.

Profiling of TCR beta VDJ combinations and CDR3 sequences used genomic DNA as the template. An Illumina HiSeq 2000 was the platform used for TCR repertoire sequencing. Under the source paper's analysis protocol: Repertoires were assessed using TRBV/TRBJ rearrangement plots, CDR3 size and DJ length profiles, and Simpson's diversity index. Whichever DNA sequence was most abundant in the deep sequencing data was defined as the immunodominant clone. CDR3 amino acid sequences were checked for sharing between subjects and were compared against published repertoires and the VDJdb database. The public reads were reprocessed in TCRdb via fastp at Q25 and MiXCR, keeping in-frame beta chains. Records with the same CDR3 protein are collapsed into one entry carrying the most frequent genes and DNA. Here the V and J calls rest on TCRdb's processing, not on the authors' analysis. The sample has 300,000 or so distinct CDR3 sequences on record, under 60% of them singletons. Jointly, the top ten make up around 1.3% of the sample.

The receptor was isolated from a human donor with aplastic anemia. The sample comprised sorted CD4+, CD8+, or CD8+CD57+ T cells (not recorded which) from PBMCs.

The DNA reads TGTGCCACCAGCAGAAATAGCGGGGGGAACTACAATGAGCAGTTCTTC. It translates to CATSRNSGGNYNEQFF. Recombination joined TRBV15 with TRBJ2-1; 10 central nucleotides agree with TRBD2. Via the germline V gene (reference sequence), CDR1 is LNHNV and CDR2 YYDKDF. The V end gives up 2 bases and the J end 3 bases, leaving 4 bases in the junction not matched to a gene. The CDR3 spans 16 residues, from the cysteine through the phenylalanine. CDR3 DNA is the only sequence kept; it has 48 bases, read in frame from the first base.